The 21 T cell receptor beta chains below were found in one sample sequenced in a study of T cells in Graves' hyperthyroidism and ophthalmopathy. RNA transcripts gave rise to amplified TCR beta CDR3 regions. When the TCR CDR3 underwent first-round RT-PCR, the HTBI primer set was used. From the multiplex PCR reads, TCRdb called clonotypes with MiXCR, one entry per CDR3 protein. The data hold 500,000 to 750,000 distinct CDR3 sequences, with more than 45% observed a single time. Source material: peripheral blood or thyroid tissue (not recorded which). Receptors were obtained from a woman aged 18-30 years with Graves' hyperthyroidism.

This clonotype was seen at least ten times. The J gene is TRBJ1-5, the V gene TRBV6-5; 7 nucleotides match TRBD1. V dropped 6 bases and J dropped 7; count of bases not matched to a gene: 9. CDR1 MNHEY and CDR2 SVGAGI come from the germline V gene. The CDR3 sequence is 14 residues long. CDR3 protein: CASRSTGVGQPQHF. CDR3 coding DNA: TGTGCCAGCAGATCCACAGGGGTTGGGCAGCCCCAGCATTTT.

Note on this clonotype: A read error is possible here, since a much larger clone lies one base away. The chain carries TRBV29-1 and TRBJ2-3; maybe TRBD2 (6 bases). The CDR3 is made up of 14 amino acids. Germline V gene data show CDR1 as SQVTM and CDR2 as ANQGSEA. Trimming left V 3 bases short and J 0 bases short, with 10 bases between. DNA for the CDR3: TGCAGCGTTGACGACGGGGGAAGCACAGATACGCAGTATTTT. Translated: CSVDDGGSTDTQYF.

There are many counts of this clonotype. This chain joins TRBV7-3 and TRBJ2-7; D perhaps matches TRBD1 (6 bases). V was clipped by 5 bases and J by 4 bases, with 15 bases between them. From germline, CDR1 is SGHTA and CDR2 FQGTGA. This CDR3 has 14 residues. The CDR3 bases are TGTGCCAGCAGCCGAGGCGGACAGTATTACGAGCAGTACTTC. This codes for CASSRGGQYYEQYF.

The table lists this clonotype with many counts. The genes are TRBV15 and TRBJ2-2; 10 nucleotides line up with TRBD2. The V gene end was trimmed by 6 bases and the J gene end by 1 base; junction bases not matched to a gene: 2. Germline CDR1 reads LNHNV; CDR2 reads YYDKDF (reference sequence). CDR3 length equals 15 residues. In DNA form, the CDR3 reads TGTGCCACCAGACTAGCGGGATTGAACACCGGGGAGCTGTTTTTT. It codes for CATRLAGLNTGELFF.

CDR3 nucleotides: TGTGCCAGCAGTGAACAGGACACCGGGGAGCCCCAGCATTTT. It translates to CASSEQDTGEPQHF. This chain joins TRBV2 and TRBJ1-5; a weak D match, TRBD1 (5 bases). CDR1 is SNHLY, CDR2 FYNNEI, per germline. This CDR3 has 14 amino acids. V was trimmed by 2 bases and J by 8 bases, leaving 13 bases between them.

This clonotype was detected ten times or more. This chain uses TRBV2 with TRBJ2-7; 8 positions agree with TRBD2. The CDR3 consists of 13 residues. Trimming removed 8 bases from V and 0 bases from J; junction bases left unmatched: 3. Germline V gives CDR1 SNHLY, CDR2 FYNNEI. CDR3 coding DNA: TGTGCCAGCCTAGCGGGCCCCTCCTACGAGCAGTACTTC. Translation: CASLAGPSYEQYF.

The chain employs TRBV7-6 and TRBJ1-1, with TRBD1 matching 10 bases. The V segment lost 2 bases and the J segment 0 bases; nucleotides outside the gene matches: 6. CDR3 size: 17 residues. Germline CDR1 is SGHVS and CDR2 is FNYEAQ. The DNA for the CDR3 is TGTGCCAGCAGCTTAACGACAGGGGGCACATTGAACACTGAAGCTTTCTTT. The encoded protein is CASSLTTGGTLNTEAFF.

In this sample, this clonotype turned up many times. V gene TRBV5-8 combines with J gene TRBJ1-2, with D unresolved. Germline V gene sequence: CDR1 SGHTS, CDR2 YDEGEE. CDR3 size: 14 residues. Trimming shortened V by 0 bases and J by 5 bases, and 11 bases separated the two germline ends. CDR3 DNA sequence: TGTGCCAGCAGCTTGGATGGTACCCCGTATGGCTACACCTTC. It yields the protein CASSLDGTPYGYTF.

V usage is TRBV7-3 and J usage is TRBJ1-3, with D possibly TRBD1 on 6 matching bases. Germline CDR1 SGHTA, CDR2 FQGTGA. Trimming took off 5 bases at V and 2 bases at J, with 19 bases between the two ends. There are 17 residues in the CDR3. CDR3 sequence: CASSPTGIDSAGNTIYF. CDR3 in DNA: TGTGCCAGCAGCCCCACAGGGATCGACAGTGCTGGAAACACCATATATTTT.

This clonotype came up a few times. Just one base apart from a much larger clone, this may be a read error. V usage is TRBV24-1 and J usage is TRBJ1-2; 11 bases align to TRBD1. CDR1 and CDR2 from the germline V gene are KGHDR and SFDVKD. There are 15 residues in the CDR3. In nucleotides, the CDR3 is TGTGCCACCAGTGATTTGCCGGGACAGGGGGATGGCCACACCTTC. Encoded protein: CATSDLPGQGDGHTF.

J is TRBJ1-4 and V is TRBV20-1; TRBD1 matches 8 bases. V shed 3 bases, J shed 6 bases, and the junction held 6 bases outside the gene matches. This CDR3 has 14 amino acids. Looked up from germline, CDR1 is DFQATT and CDR2 is SNEGSKA (reference sequence). The CDR3 reads CSARDRESDEKLFF. The CDR3 region has the DNA TGCAGTGCTAGGGACAGGGAGTCGGATGAAAAACTGTTTTTT.

V is TRBV25-1 and J is TRBJ2-5, with D unresolved. The CDR3 is 13 residues long. Germline V gene sequence: CDR1 MGHDK, CDR2 SYGVNS. The CDR3 nucleotides are TGTGCTAGAGTAGCCGAAACACAAGAGACCCAGTACTTC. Translating it yields CARVAETQETQYF.

Only one count was recorded for this clonotype. The V call is TRBV25-1, the J call TRBJ1-1; D is perhaps TRBD1 (6 bases). The germline CDR1 and CDR2 sequences are MGHDK and SYGVNS. Trimming removed 7 bases from V and 1 base from J, with 10 bases in between. The length of the CDR3 is 13 residues. CDR3 nucleotide sequence: TGTGCCAGCAAGGGGACAAGGAACACTGAAGCTTTCTTT. It yields the protein CASKGTRNTEAFF.

This chain connects TRBV7-6 to TRBJ2-5; D uncertain. Between the trimmed V and J ends, which lost 10 bases and 3 bases, there was a span of 21 bases. The CDR3 spans 15 residues. Per the germline V gene, CDR1 is SGHVS and CDR2 is FNYEAQ. CDR3 residues: CATTRVARGEETQYF. The CDR3 nucleotides read TGTGCCACAACTCGGGTCGCGCGTGGAGAAGAGACCCAGTACTTC.

This clonotype was picked up one time. V is TRBV27 and J is TRBJ1-6; D remains unclear. The CDR3 spans 13 residues. The V gene lost 6 bases and the J gene lost 6 bases, with 9 bases spanning the gap. The germline CDR1 and CDR2 sequences are MNHEY and SMNVEV (reference sequence). The CDR3 DNA sequence: TGTGCCAGCAGGACCCTAAGTAATTCACCCCTCCACTTT. Amino acids: CASRTLSNSPLHF.

Ten or more counts support this clonotype. V gene TRBV20-1 combines with J gene TRBJ1-6; 7 bases fit TRBD1. In germline, CDR1 is DFQATT, CDR2 SNEGSKA (reference sequence). V was clipped by 7 bases and J by 0 bases; unmatched bases: 6. CDR3 size: 15 residues. CDR3 sequence: CSVTDRSSYNSPLHF. CDR3 in DNA: TGCAGTGTAACGGACAGGAGCTCCTATAATTCACCCCTCCACTTT.

This clonotype was observed at least ten times. V gene TRBV7-8 combines with J gene TRBJ2-5; D may be TRBD2 (7 bases). Germline CDR1 is SGHVS and CDR2 is FQNEAQ. The CDR3 runs to 16 residues. With 5 bases removed from V and 4 bases from J, the gap between germline ends came to 20 bases. DNA of the CDR3: TGTGCCAGCAGCCAATTACACACGGGGGGCAGAGAGACCCAGTACTTC. This gives the protein CASSQLHTGGRETQYF.

The sample holds many counts of this clonotype. This chain connects TRBV24-1 to TRBJ2-7; no clear D gene. Between the trimmed V and J ends, which lost 3 bases and 5 bases, there was a span of 10 bases. The CDR3 is 13 amino acids. Germline values: CDR1 KGHDR, CDR2 SFDVKD. The CDR3: CATSDPTTDEQYF. In DNA, the CDR3 is TGTGCCACCAGTGATCCCACTACCGACGAGCAGTACTTC.

V and J are TRBV4-2 and TRBJ2-5, with D unclear. V gave up 0 bases and J gave up 1 base, with 12 bases separating them. This CDR3 contains 16 residues. Germline values: CDR1 LGHNA, CDR2 YNFKEQ. Written as DNA, the CDR3 is TGTGCCAGCAGCCAAGAGACCCTCCGTTCCCAAGAGACCCAGTACTTC. Residues: CASSQETLRSQETQYF.

This clonotype came up many times. The chain carries TRBV20-1 and TRBJ2-7; 10 nucleotides match TRBD1. Germline lookup yields CDR1 DFQATT and CDR2 SNEGSKA (reference sequence). There are 14 residues in the CDR3. V shed 3 bases, J shed 4 bases, and the junction held 6 bases outside the gene matches. The CDR3 bases are TGCAGTGCTAGTCCGACAGGGGGCCGATACGAGCAGTACTTC. Amino acid sequence: CSASPTGGRYEQYF.

This clonotype appeared many times. This chain links TRBV7-3 with TRBJ2-5; D is unresolved. The CDR3 spans 13 residues. V shed 1 base and J shed 0 bases, with 3 bases lying between them. Germline V CDR1 and CDR2: SGHTA, FQGTGA. CDR3 in DNA: TGTGCCAGCAGCTTAAGTAACCAAGAGACCCAGTACTTC. This sequence encodes CASSLSNQETQYF.